The sequence of this T cell receptor beta chain was determined in a study of cytomegalovirus exposure and HLA in healthy donors. Whole-study results and caveats: The study assumed roughly uniform donor sequencing depth for presence/absence analyses. Clonal expansion was found to be greater in HLA-associated TCR beta chains than in equally common others in a later analysis.

Primers: 60 Vbeta forward and 13 Jbeta reverse. Libraries were prepared by immunoSEQ multiplex PCR; TCRdb keeps only in-frame clonotypes and omits some of them. The sample has 200,000 to 250,000 clones; 70% to 85% are singletons. About this clone itself: Its specificity is unknown.

The source is a woman aged 60-70 years in good health and CMV-seropositive. The sample consisted of PBMCs.

This chain's CDR3 is CASSQSRGVEAFF. In DNA, the CDR3 is TGCGCCAGCAGCCAATCCCGCGGGGTTGAAGCTTTCTTT. The V gene is TRBV4-1, the J gene TRBJ1-1; D unresolved. CDR1 is MGHRA and CDR2 is YSYEKL in the germline V gene. The CDR3 loop spans 13 amino acids. Trimming removed 2 bases from V and 7 bases from J, with 11 bases in between.